This entry concerns a single T cell receptor beta chain. The target antigen is unknown. CDR1 is SGHTS and CDR2 is YDEGEE in the germline V gene. Trimming removed 4 bases from V and 8 bases from J, with 4 bases in between. This CDR3 comprises 10 residues. These data are taken from a study of shared clonotypes between healthy human individuals. Sequenced by immunoSEQ multiplex PCR; TCRdb stores in-frame clones only, minus some. The sample holds around 370,000 clones, roughly 96% seen once. Study-level findings and limits: Depth was large, yet rarefaction showed that sorted-subset sequencing was incomplete.

This sequence was found in a young man in good health. What was sequenced was memory CD8+ T cells sorted from blood. Subset meaning: CD45RO+ cells pooled with CCR7-negative TemRA cells. V usage is TRBV5-8 and J usage is TRBJ2-1; D not certain. The CDR3 is CASSPYEQFF. Written as DNA, the CDR3 is TGTGCCAGCAGCCCGTATGAGCAGTTCTTC.